This T cell receptor (beta chain) came from a study of blood T cell repertoires in COVID-19. About the study: Some COVID-19 samples were acute and others convalescent; all came from the United States, Italy and Spain. T cells, B-cell-depleted T cells, or PBMCs provided the cDNA or gDNA that served as material.

As originally analysed: Using reference gene primer amplification, nucleated cell counts were estimated. Only in-frame clones appear in the TCRdb table, and some are missing; sequencing was by immunoSEQ multiplex PCR. Clonal size and the V and J genes are those of that table, whereas D and trimming came from the DNA. The sample carries a few hundred thousand clones, roughly 86% recorded once. V lost 6 bases, J lost 4 bases, and 13 bases lay in between. The V gene's germline CDR1 is MNHEY and CDR2 SVGAGI. The CDR3 sequence is 14 residues long. Sample: peripheral blood. The TCR originated in a man in his forties or fifties who had recovered from COVID-19. The chain recombines TRBV6-5 with TRBJ2-1; D perhaps matches TRBD1 (6 bases). The CDR3 DNA reads as TGTGCCAGCAGGCTCAGGGGTACGTACAATGAGCAGTTCTTC. Encoded protein: CASRLRGTYNEQFF.